The clone carrying this T cell receptor (beta chain) was seen only once. The sample belongs to a study of T cells in Graves' hyperthyroidism and ophthalmopathy. Researchers took RNA transcripts and amplified the TCR beta CDR3 regions from them. RT-PCR in the first round (using the HTBI primer set) targeted the TCR CDR3. Each CDR3 protein gets one entry after TCRdb re-called the multiplex PCR reads with MiXCR. The profile shows over 500,000 distinct CDR3 sequences, 40% to 55% of them singletons. The sequence came from an adult woman with Graves' disease, either hyperthyroidism or ophthalmopathy (not recorded which). The material sequenced was peripheral blood or thyroid tissue (not recorded which).

The CDR3 region is CSVVPGMGTEAFF. In DNA form, the CDR3 reads TGCAGCGTTGTACCAGGGATGGGGACTGAAGCTTTCTTT. The V and J genes are TRBV29-1 and TRBJ1-1; weak D call: TRBD1 (5 bases). This CDR3 has 13 amino acids. V gave up 4 bases and J gave up 5 bases, with 14 bases separating them. The germline CDR1 and CDR2 sequences are SQVTM and ANQGSEA. The full variable domain, its missing parts supplied by reference TRBV29-1 and TRBJ1-1, is SAVISQKPSRDICQRGTSLTIQCQVDSQVTMMFWYRQQPGQSLTLIATANQGSEATYESGFVIDKFPISRPNLTFSTLTVSNMSPEDSSIYLCSVVPGMGTEAFFGQGTRLTVV.